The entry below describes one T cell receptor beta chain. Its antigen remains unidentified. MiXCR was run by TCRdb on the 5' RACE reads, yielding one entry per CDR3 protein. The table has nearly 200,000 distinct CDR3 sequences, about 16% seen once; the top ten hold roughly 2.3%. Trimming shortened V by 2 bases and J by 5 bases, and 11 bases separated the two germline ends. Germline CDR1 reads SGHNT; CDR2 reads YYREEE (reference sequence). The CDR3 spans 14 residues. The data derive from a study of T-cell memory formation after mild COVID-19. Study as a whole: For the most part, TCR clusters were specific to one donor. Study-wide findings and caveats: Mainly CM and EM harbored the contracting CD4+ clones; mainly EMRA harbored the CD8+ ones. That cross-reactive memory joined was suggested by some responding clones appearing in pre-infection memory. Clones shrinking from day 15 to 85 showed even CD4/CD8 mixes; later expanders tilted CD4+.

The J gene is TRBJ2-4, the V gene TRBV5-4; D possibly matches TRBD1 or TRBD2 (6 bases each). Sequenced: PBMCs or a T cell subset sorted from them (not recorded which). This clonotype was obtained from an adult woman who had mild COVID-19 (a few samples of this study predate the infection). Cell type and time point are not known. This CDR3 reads CASSLMRGENIQYF. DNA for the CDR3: TGTGCCAGCAGCTTAATGAGGGGGGAAAACATTCAGTACTTC.